Shown below are 22 T cell receptor beta chains from a single sample sequenced in a study of CD8 T cells in Susac syndrome. Random hexamers were used to reverse transcribe the RNA input (about 0.5 to 1 ug). TCRdb fed the immunoSEQ multiplex PCR reads into MiXCR, producing one record per CDR3 protein. The table includes about 400,000 distinct CDR3 sequences, approximately 85% detected once. Sequenced material: CD8+ T cells from PBMCs. These receptors all come from a human donor with multiple sclerosis.

The chain is built from TRBV27 and TRBJ2-3, with no clear D. This CDR3 is built from 15 residues. V was trimmed by 2 bases and J by 2 bases, leaving 11 bases between them. Germline V gives CDR1 MNHEY, CDR2 SMNVEV (reference sequence). This chain's CDR3 is CASSLGSPPTDTQYF. DNA of the CDR3: TGTGCCAGCAGTTTAGGTTCTCCACCCACAGATACGCAGTATTTT.

The V gene is TRBV29-1, the J gene TRBJ2-1; no reliable D call. V dropped 0 bases and J dropped 7 bases, with 4 bases sitting between them. The CDR3 sequence is 11 residues long. Germline V CDR1 and CDR2: SQVTM, ANQGSEA. CDR3 loop: CSVEDENEQFF. The CDR3 bases are TGCAGCGTTGAAGATGAGAATGAGCAGTTCTTC.

Written as DNA, the CDR3 is TGTGCCAGCAGTCAGGGACAAATCCACGAGCAGTACTTC. It specifies CASSQGQIHEQYF. The V call is TRBV27, the J call TRBJ2-7, with a weak D call TRBD1 (6 bases). V was shortened by 5 bases and J by 5 bases, with 13 bases between the two germline ends. Per the germline V gene, CDR1 is MNHEY and CDR2 is SMNVEV (reference sequence). The CDR3 is made up of 13 amino acids.

The chain combines TRBV19 with TRBJ2-1; TRBD1 might be the D (7 bases). CDR3 size: 14 residues. Between the trimmed V and J ends, which lost 5 bases and 10 bases, there was a span of 18 bases. The germline V gene encodes CDR1 LNHDA and CDR2 SQIVND (reference sequence). This CDR3 is CASSFTGEAGEQFF. Written as DNA, the CDR3 is TGTGCCAGTAGTTTTACAGGGGAGGCCGGAGAGCAGTTCTTC.

J is TRBJ2-6 and V is TRBV11-2; 7 positions agree with TRBD1. CDR1 and CDR2 from the germline V gene are SGHAT and FQNNGV. This CDR3 is built from 17 residues. With V trimmed by 5 bases and J by 0 bases, 7 bases remained unmatched. The CDR3 region is CASSPRGQSSGANVLTF. The CDR3 DNA is TGTGCCAGCAGCCCTCGGGGACAGTCCTCTGGGGCCAACGTCCTGACTTTC.

This chain's CDR3 is CASSQDIRGWTGELFF. As DNA, the CDR3 is TGTGCCAGCAGCCAAGATATCAGGGGTTGGACCGGGGAGCTGTTTTTT. This chain uses TRBV3-1 with TRBJ2-2; perhaps TRBD1 as D (6 bases). This CDR3 has 16 residues. Germline V gives CDR1 LGHDT, CDR2 YNNKEL (reference sequence). The V end lost 0 bases, the J end lost 5 bases, and 13 bases lay between the germline ends.

V is TRBV5-1 and J is TRBJ1-2, with no clear D. V lost 5 bases and J 2 bases, leaving 16 bases between the germline ends. From germline, CDR1 is SGHRS and CDR2 YFSETQ. The CDR3 consists of 15 residues. The CDR3 bases are TGCGCCAGCAGTCACAGCCCGGATTTAAACTATGGCTACACCTTC. This sequence encodes CASSHSPDLNYGYTF.

This clonotype was observed a handful of times. The V call is TRBV6-1, the J call TRBJ2-7, with D perhaps assigned TRBD1 or TRBD2 (5 bases each). This CDR3 has 15 residues. Germline V gene data show CDR1 as MNHNS and CDR2 as SASEGT. Trimming shortened V by 6 bases and J by 5 bases, and 20 bases separated the two germline ends. As DNA, the CDR3 is TGTGCCAGCAGCAGTGAGCAGGGCGCGGGCCACGAGCAGTACTTC. This encodes CASSSEQGAGHEQYF.

This rearrangement joins TRBV27 to TRBJ2-1, with 10 nucleotides matching TRBD2. The CDR3 length is 16 residues. Germline V gives CDR1 MNHEY, CDR2 SMNVEV (reference sequence). V dropped 4 bases and J dropped 4; count of bases not matched to a gene: 7. CDR3 loop: CASSSGLAEIYNEQFF. The CDR3 DNA sequence: TGTGCCAGCAGTTCTGGACTAGCGGAGATTTACAATGAGCAGTTCTTC.

The V and J genes are TRBV14 and TRBJ2-1, with D uncertain. Germline values: CDR1 SGHDN, CDR2 FVKESK. This CDR3 is built from 14 residues. Deletions cut 1 base from V and 5 bases from J, with 9 bases between. The CDR3 DNA is TGTGCCAGCAGCCAAGTCGTCACAAACAATGAGCAGTTCTTC. This gives the protein CASSQVVTNNEQFF.

The V and J genes are TRBV2 and TRBJ2-5, with 7 bases matching TRBD2. The J segment lost 0 bases and the V segment lost 3 bases, leaving 7 bases of the junction unmatched. The CDR3 covers 16 residues. CDR1 and CDR2 from the germline V gene are SNHLY and FYNNEI. Here the CDR3 reads CASSEATSQYQETQYF. Here the CDR3 DNA reads TGTGCCAGCAGTGAGGCGACTAGCCAATACCAAGAGACCCAGTACTTC.

The chain employs TRBV5-1 and TRBJ1-1; 10 bases match TRBD1. Trimming at V came to 4 bases and at J to 3 bases, leaving 15 bases not matched to a gene. Germline V gives CDR1 SGHRS, CDR2 YFSETQ. The CDR3 has 18 amino acids. DNA for the CDR3: TGCGCCAGCAGCCCTGGGCCCCCTTCCGGGACAGGGGACACTGAAGCTTTCTTT. It translates to CASSPGPPSGTGDTEAFF.

The CDR3 loop is CASSFNTGDTNEKLFF. The CDR3 DNA is TGCGCCAGCAGCTTCAATACAGGGGATACTAATGAAAAACTGTTTTTT. The chain links TRBV5-1 to TRBJ1-4; the match to TRBD1 covers 7 bases. This CDR3 is built from 16 residues. CDR1 and CDR2 (germline): SGHRS, YFSETQ. J lost 2 bases, V lost 2 bases, and 6 bases had no gene match.

The chain couples TRBV7-6 to TRBJ2-5, with D possibly matching TRBD1 (5 bases). The CDR3 covers 21 residues. Germline V lookup: CDR1 SGHVS, CDR2 FNYEAQ. The V and J ends lost 5 bases and 3 bases respectively, with 34 bases between them. CDR3: CASSRNLYPTTAVGRKETQYF. Written as DNA, the CDR3 is TGTGCCAGCAGCCGGAACCTTTACCCAACCACGGCAGTGGGGCGAAAAGAGACCCAGTACTTC.

V usage is TRBV11-2 and J usage is TRBJ1-1; D unresolved. The V end was cut by 0 bases, the J end by 4 bases, with 12 bases between. The CDR3 length is 15 residues. Germline loops: CDR1 SGHAT, CDR2 FQNNGV. CDR3 coding DNA: TGTGCCAGCAGCTTAGATGAGGGTTCGGCCACTGAAGCTTTCTTT. Amino acids: CASSLDEGSATEAFF.

The sample holds one count of this clonotype. The V gene is TRBV6-5, the J gene TRBJ2-7; D is undetermined. V was clipped by 2 bases and J by 1 base, with 9 bases between them. The CDR3 has 14 residues. Germline CDR1 MNHEY, CDR2 SVGAGI. The CDR3 loop is CASSYLGGSYEQYF. The CDR3 DNA sequence: TGTGCCAGCAGTTACCTCGGCGGATCCTACGAGCAGTACTTC.

The V and J genes are TRBV12-3 or TRBV12-4 and TRBJ2-3, with TRBD1 matching over 8 bases. This CDR3 contains 14 residues. V lost 6 bases to trimming and J lost 10 bases; unmatched junction nucleotides: 12. CDR3: CASSIRAGGASQYF. For the CDR3, the DNA is TGTGCCAGCAGCATTAGGGCAGGGGGCGCTTCGCAGTATTTT.

The V call is TRBV9, the J call TRBJ2-5; TRBD2 matches at 12 bases. Unmatched junction bases numbered 9, after V lost 0 bases and J lost 9 bases. CDR3 length: 16 amino acids. Looked up from germline, CDR1 is SGDLS and CDR2 is YYNGEE. Written as DNA, the CDR3 is TGTGCCAGCAGCGTAGGCCCTAGCGGGGGGGGAAAGGCCCAGTACTTC. It codes for CASSVGPSGGGKAQYF.

The gene calls are TRBV4-1 and TRBJ2-3; D may be TRBD2 (6 bases). Between the trimmed V and J ends, which lost 1 base and 5 bases, there was a span of 19 bases. CDR3 length: 17 residues. The germline gives CDR1 MGHRA, CDR2 YSYEKL. The CDR3, as DNA: TGCGCCAGCAGCCAAGTCTCTAATGCAAGGGAGGAAGATACGCAGTATTTT. It is translated as CASSQVSNAREEDTQYF.

The rearrangement joins TRBV6-1 to TRBJ1-5; the D gene is possibly TRBD1 (5 bases). The V and J ends lost 3 bases and 4 bases respectively, with 13 bases between them. The CDR3 totals 15 residues. Germline V gene sequence: CDR1 MNHNS, CDR2 SASEGT. CDR3: CASSDLRGANQPQHF. Here the CDR3 DNA reads TGTGCCAGCAGTGATCTGCGCGGGGCAAATCAGCCCCAGCATTTT.

This chain connects TRBV6-5 to TRBJ2-1; maybe TRBD1 (6 bases). The ends were cut back, 6 bases at V and 0 bases at J, with 12 bases in the middle. CDR3 length equals 15 residues. CDR1 and CDR2 (germline): MNHEY, SVGAGI. CDR3 sequence: CASSPGHSSYNEQFF. The CDR3 DNA is TGTGCCAGCAGCCCGGGACACAGCTCCTACAATGAGCAGTTCTTC.

The CDR3 here is CASSSTTGGNYGYTF. CDR3 sequence (DNA): TGTGCCAGCAGTTCAACGACAGGGGGCAACTATGGCTACACCTTC. This chain links TRBV28 with TRBJ1-2; 10 positions agree with TRBD1. This CDR3 spans 15 amino acids. Germline loops: CDR1 MDHEN, CDR2 SYDVKM. The V and J ends lost 4 bases and 2 bases, in that order; junction bases with no gene match: 4.